This TCR beta chain came from a study of CD8+CD57+ T cells in acquired aplastic anemia. Genomic DNA templated the TCR beta VDJ and CDR3 profiling. TCRdb passed the reads through MiXCR, listing each CDR3 protein once. The sample yields approximately 470,000 distinct CDR3 sequences, approximately 33% seen once. Patients chosen for sequencing had CD8+CD57+ cells that had expanded, as shown by flow cytometry. With V trimmed by 3 bases and J by 5 bases, 8 bases remained unmatched. Germline loops: CDR1 SGHAT, CDR2 FQNNGV. This CDR3 has 15 residues. The rearrangement links TRBV11-2 to TRBJ1-1; 8 bases are a match to TRBD1. Sequences were obtained from sorted CD4+, CD8+, or CD8+CD57+ T cells (not recorded which) from PBMCs. This sequence was found in a human donor with aplastic anemia. DNA of the CDR3: TGTGCCAGCAGCTTGATTGGACAGGGTGGTACTGAAGCTTTCTTT. This translates into CASSLIGQGGTEAFF.